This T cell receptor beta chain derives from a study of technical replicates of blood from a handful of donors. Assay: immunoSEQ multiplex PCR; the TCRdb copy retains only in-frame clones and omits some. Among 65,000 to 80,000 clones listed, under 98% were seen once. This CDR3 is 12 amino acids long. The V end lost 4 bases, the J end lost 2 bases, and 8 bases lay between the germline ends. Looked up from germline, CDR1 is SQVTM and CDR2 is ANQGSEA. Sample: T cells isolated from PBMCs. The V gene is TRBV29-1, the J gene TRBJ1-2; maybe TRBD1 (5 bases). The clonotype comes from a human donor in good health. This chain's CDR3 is CSVATGNYGYTF. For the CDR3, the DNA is TGCAGCGTTGCTACAGGAAACTATGGCTACACCTTC.